Presented here are 16 T cell receptor beta chains from one specimen sequenced in a study of CD8 T cells in ankylosing spondylitis. Notes on the study in general: Characteristic of ankylosing spondylitis blood, it appeared, was a TCR beta motif comprising several highly homologous variants.

No antigen has been assigned to these receptors. TCRdb processed the 5' RACE reads anew with MiXCR; each CDR3 protein has one entry. The sample has roughly 700,000 distinct CDR3 sequences; over 15% are singletons. The sample was blood, either unsorted or a sorted T cell fraction (not recorded which). These receptors originate from a male donor with ankylosing spondylitis.

The J gene is TRBJ2-7, the V gene TRBV27; a possible D gene is TRBD2 (5 bases). This CDR3 has 14 amino acids. Germline V gene sequence: CDR1 MNHEY, CDR2 SMNVEV (reference sequence). The V gene lost 5 bases and the J gene lost 2 bases, with 13 bases spanning the gap. The CDR3 sequence: CASSASDSTYEQYF. The CDR3, as DNA: TGTGCCAGCAGTGCCTCGGACTCCACCTACGAGCAGTACTTC.

This clonotype was found a few times. The rearrangement joins TRBV5-1 to TRBJ1-1, with a weak D call TRBD1 (6 bases). CDR1 is SGHRS, CDR2 YFSETQ, per germline. The germline V and J ends were trimmed by 6 bases and 1 base, with 16 bases remaining between them. The CDR3 contains 15 residues. The CDR3 is CASNVPGAPNTEAFF. CDR3 in DNA: TGCGCCAGCAATGTTCCGGGGGCCCCGAACACTGAAGCTTTCTTT.

The chain employs TRBV18 and TRBJ2-2, with 12 bases identical to TRBD1. V gave up 1 base and J gave up 0 bases; unmatched junction bases: 3. The CDR3 extends over 18 amino acids. Germline V gene lookup returns CDR1 KGHSH and CDR2 LQKENI. The CDR3: CASSPQGTGGANTGELFF. The CDR3, as DNA: TGTGCCAGCTCACCACAGGGGACAGGGGGCGCGAACACCGGGGAGCTGTTTTTT.

This clonotype was found many times. CDR3 nucleotides: TGCGCCAGCAGCCAGGGACTAGTTCCTGAGCAGTTCTTC. Its translation: CASSQGLVPEQFF. The rearrangement uses TRBV4-1 and TRBJ2-1; 8 nucleotides agree with TRBD2. The CDR3 runs to 13 residues. The germline V gene encodes CDR1 MGHRA and CDR2 YSYEKL. The V segment lost 3 bases and the J segment 9 bases; nucleotides outside the gene matches: 4.

There are a few counts of this clonotype. The chain carries TRBV12-3 or TRBV12-4 and TRBJ2-3, with 8 bases identical to TRBD1. The CDR3 sequence is 17 residues long. V trimming: 2 bases; J trimming: 0 bases; junction bases outside the gene matches: 7. The chain's CDR3 is CASSLRVGDRSTDTQYF. CDR3 coding DNA: TGTGCCAGCAGTTTAAGGGTGGGGGACAGGAGCACAGATACGCAGTATTTT.

This clonotype was seen more than once but under ten times. The V call is TRBV18, the J call TRBJ2-3; TRBD1 matches at 8 bases. V dropped 3 bases and J dropped 6; count of bases not matched to a gene: 8. Germline V CDR1 and CDR2: KGHSH, LQKENI. The CDR3 length is 15 residues. The CDR3 sequence is CASSPQKTGADTQYF. As DNA, the CDR3 is TGTGCCAGCTCACCGCAAAAGACAGGGGCGGATACGCAGTATTTT.

The table lists this clonotype with many counts. The chain couples TRBV29-1 to TRBJ2-1; 14 positions agree with TRBD2. The CDR3 is 13 amino acids. CDR1 SQVTM and CDR2 ANQGSEA come from the germline V gene. Trimming removed 2 bases from V and 16 bases from J; junction bases left unmatched: 7. This chain's CDR3 is CSVEWGLAGAFFF. Written as DNA, the CDR3 is TGCAGCGTTGAATGGGGACTAGCGGGAGCCTTTTTCTTC.

The V call is TRBV7-9, the J call TRBJ2-7; TRBD2 matches at 9 bases. Germline CDR1 SEHNR, CDR2 FQNEAQ (reference sequence). The CDR3 is made up of 14 amino acids. Germline trimming cut 5 bases from V and 7 bases from J; bases unmatched to any gene: 9. The CDR3 DNA is TGTGCCAGCAGCCGGGTTAGCGGGGGCCTTGAGCAGTACTTC. It translates to CASSRVSGGLEQYF.

V gene TRBV11-3 combines with J gene TRBJ2-1, with TRBD2 matching over 13 bases. This CDR3 has 16 amino acids. Unmatched junction bases numbered 8, after V lost 5 bases and J lost 7 bases. CDR1 is SGHNT and CDR2 is YENEEA in the germline V gene. CDR3 nucleotides: TGTGCCAGCAGCCCACCCGGACTAGCGGGAGAGAATGAGCAGTTCTTC. Translating it yields CASSPPGLAGENEQFF.

This clonotype was counted between two and nine times. The rearrangement links TRBV7-3 to TRBJ2-3; no reliable D call. This CDR3 has 14 amino acids. V dropped 1 base and J dropped 0 bases, with 5 bases sitting between them. The V gene's germline CDR1 is SGHTA and CDR2 FQGTGA. The CDR3, as DNA: TGTGCCAGCAGCTTAATGGCTAGCACAGATACGCAGTATTTT. It is translated as CASSLMASTDTQYF.

This clonotype was seen a few times. The chain has TRBV5-1 and TRBJ1-1, with 7 nucleotides matching TRBD1. J gave up 2 bases and V 4 bases, and 11 bases lay outside the gene matches. The CDR3 covers 16 residues. Germline CDR1 SGHRS, CDR2 YFSETQ. In DNA form, the CDR3 reads TGCGCCAGCAGCCCTGTTACAGGGGCCAAAAACACTGAAGCTTTCTTT. This codes for CASSPVTGAKNTEAFF.

The rearrangement uses TRBV20-1 and TRBJ1-4; maybe TRBD1 (6 bases). Germline V CDR1 and CDR2: DFQATT, SNEGSKA (reference sequence). V lost 6 bases, J lost 7 bases, and 9 bases lay in between. This CDR3 region has 11 residues. The CDR3 loop reads CSASGVEKLFF. CDR3 DNA sequence: TGCAGTGCATCAGGGGTTGAAAAACTGTTTTTT.

The V and J genes are TRBV6-1 and TRBJ2-3; TRBD2 matches 10 bases. Germline lookup yields CDR1 MNHNS and CDR2 SASEGT. CDR3 size: 16 residues. V lost 4 bases and J lost 0; bases outside the gene matches: 4. Here the CDR3 DNA reads TGTGCCAGCAGTGCAATAGCGGGGGGAAGCACAGATACGCAGTATTTT. It specifies CASSAIAGGSTDTQYF.

The genes are TRBV29-1 and TRBJ2-3, with D uncertain. The germline gives CDR1 SQVTM, CDR2 ANQGSEA. The ends were cut back, 6 bases at V and 1 base at J, with 17 bases in the middle. The length of the CDR3 is 15 residues. Written as DNA, the CDR3 is TGCAGCGTCAAGGGTGGTAGTGAAGGCACAGATACGCAGTATTTT. Its protein product is CSVKGGSEGTDTQYF.

This clonotype has ten or more counts. As DNA, the CDR3 is TGCGCCAGCAGCCAGTCCACTCAGGGTTGGGGCAATGAGCAGTTCTTC. Encoded protein: CASSQSTQGWGNEQFF. The chain links TRBV4-3 to TRBJ2-1, with D possibly TRBD1 on 5 matching bases. From germline, CDR1 is LGHNA and CDR2 YSLEER. The V end was cut by 3 bases, the J end by 6 bases, with 18 bases between. This CDR3 is built from 16 residues.

The chain couples TRBV6-2 or TRBV6-3 to TRBJ2-7; TRBD1 aligns across 9 bases. The CDR3 runs to 15 residues. Germline-derived CDR1 and CDR2 are MNHEY and SVGEGT. V lost 0 bases to trimming and J lost 2 bases; unmatched junction nucleotides: 2. The CDR3, as DNA: TGTGCCAGCAGTTACTCGGGACAGGGACCCTACGAGCAGTACTTC. Protein sequence: CASSYSGQGPYEQYF.